These 27 T cell receptor beta chains were all obtained from the same sample, sequenced in a study of shared clonotypes between healthy human individuals. Profiled with immunoSEQ multiplex PCR; TCRdb holds only in-frame clones, not every one. The repertoire holds just over 2,000,000 clones, with about 94% as singletons. Terminally differentiated effector memory CD45RA+ cells were excluded by CCR7 positive selection of CD45RO-negative cells. Input material: naive CD8+ T cells sorted from blood. These receptors were taken from a man aged 18 to 29 in good health.

J is TRBJ2-1 and V is TRBV4-3, with a weak D call TRBD1 (6 bases). Germline assignment: CDR1 LGHNA and CDR2 YSLEER. Trimming stripped 4 bases from V and 4 bases from J, with 17 bases between. CDR3 length equals 16 residues. CDR3 nucleotide sequence: TGCGCCAGCAGCCCCGGAGCAGGGGCCGTATACAATGAGCAGTTCTTC. It specifies CASSPGAGAVYNEQFF.

CDR3 DNA sequence: TGTGCCAGCAGCTTGTTGGGACAGGGGCTTGACTATGGCTACACCTTC. Translated: CASSLLGQGLDYGYTF. The chain is built from TRBV7-6 and TRBJ1-2; 10 nucleotides line up with TRBD1. The CDR3 consists of 16 residues. Unmatched junction bases numbered 7, after V lost 3 bases and J lost 3 bases. Germline values: CDR1 SGHVS, CDR2 FNYEAQ.

This sequence joins TRBV5-1 and TRBJ1-1, with unresolved D. Germline V gene sequence: CDR1 SGHRS, CDR2 YFSETQ. V lost 2 bases to trimming and J lost 0 bases, with 5 bases between them. The CDR3 is 13 residues long. The CDR3 loop is CASSFTLNTEAFF. Here the CDR3 DNA reads TGCGCCAGCAGCTTCACCTTGAACACTGAAGCTTTCTTT.

The rearrangement uses TRBV28 and TRBJ1-5; the D is unclear. Trimming pared 6 bases from V and 7 bases from J, leaving 13 bases between. Germline CDR1 is MDHEN and CDR2 is SYDVKM. This CDR3 comprises 13 residues. This chain's CDR3 is CASSRALLQPQHF. In nucleotides, the CDR3 is TGTGCCAGCAGCCGGGCCCTTCTCCAGCCCCAGCATTTT.

The chain recombines TRBV6-6 with TRBJ1-1; no definite D call. V shed 2 bases and J shed 3 bases, with 7 bases lying between them. CDR3 size: 13 residues. Germline V lookup: CDR1 MNHNY, CDR2 SVGAGI (reference sequence). CDR3 nucleotides: TGTGCCAGCAGTTACGACTCGGACACTGAAGCTTTCTTT. It yields the protein CASSYDSDTEAFF.

On this clone: The junction and the germline gene differ at one end; a read error may be behind it. The chain couples TRBV5-6 to TRBJ2-7; TRBD1 agrees at 7 bases. The CDR3 contains 12 residues. Germline CDR1 is SGHDT and CDR2 is YYEEEE. The CDR3 nucleotides read TGTGCCAGCAGCTTGGCCAATGGACAGGCAGACTTC. This gives the protein CASSLANGQADF. The complete variable domain, with remaining parts taken from reference TRBV5-6 and TRBJ2-7, reads DAGVTQSPTHLIKTRGQQVTLRCSPKSGHDTVSWYQQALGQGPQFIFQYYEEEERQRGNFPDRFSGHQFPNYSSELNVNALLLGDSALYLCASSLANGQADFGPGTRLTVT.

J is TRBJ2-4 and V is TRBV27, with D possibly matching TRBD1 (6 bases). This CDR3 is 16 amino acids long. V dropped 0 bases and J dropped 0 bases, with 9 bases sitting between them. Germline V gene sequence: CDR1 MNHEY, CDR2 SMNVEV (reference sequence). The CDR3 sequence is CASSLSPGVAKNIQYF. Written as DNA, the CDR3 is TGTGCCAGCAGTTTATCCCCAGGGGTAGCCAAAAACATTCAGTACTTC.

The chain couples TRBV11-3 to TRBJ1-1; a possible D gene is TRBD1 (6 bases). From germline, CDR1 is SGHNT and CDR2 YENEEA. The V end was cut by 5 bases, the J end by 1 base, with 8 bases between. This CDR3 spans 13 amino acids. The CDR3 bases are TGTGCCAGCAGCCAAGGGGGGAACACTGAAGCTTTCTTT. Translation gives CASSQGGNTEAFF.

The chain is built from TRBV6-5 and TRBJ1-6; the match to TRBD1 covers 10 bases. Germline assignment: CDR1 MNHEY and CDR2 SVGAGI. With V trimmed by 2 bases and J by 7 bases, 2 bases remained unmatched. This CDR3 spans 15 amino acids. The CDR3 bases are TGTGCCAGCAGTTACGGACAGGGGGGGAATTCACCCCTCCACTTT. It yields the protein CASSYGQGGNSPLHF.

The chain links TRBV11-2 to TRBJ1-1; D remains ambiguous. The CDR3 loop spans 13 amino acids. Trimming took off 5 bases at V and 0 bases at J, with 7 bases between the two ends. Germline values: CDR1 SGHAT, CDR2 FQNNGV. The CDR3 sequence: CASSPDLNTEAFF. CDR3 in DNA: TGTGCCAGCAGCCCGGACTTGAACACTGAAGCTTTCTTT.

The V and J genes are TRBV18 and TRBJ1-1; D is unresolved. V lost 6 bases and J lost 3, with 17 bases in between. The germline CDR1 and CDR2 sequences are KGHSH and LQKENI. The CDR3 is 15 residues long. The CDR3 loop reads CASSPSGYGYTEAFF. DNA of the CDR3: TGTGCCAGCTCCCCCTCGGGTTATGGATACACTGAAGCTTTCTTT.

As regards this clone: Distinct nucleotide sequences in the sample also encode this CDR3. The V and J genes are TRBV9 and TRBJ2-7, with D possibly matching TRBD1 (5 bases). This CDR3 contains 14 residues. Germline lookup yields CDR1 SGDLS and CDR2 YYNGEE. Deletions cut 2 bases from V and 2 bases from J, with 11 bases between. CDR3 sequence: CASSVAGSAYEQYF. CDR3 nucleotides: TGTGCCAGCAGCGTCGCAGGGTCAGCCTACGAGCAGTACTTC.

Here the CDR3 DNA reads TGTGCCAGCAGTGCAACCGGGACAGGGGGCAATCAGCCCCAGCATTTT. Translation: CASSATGTGGNQPQHF. The chain employs TRBV6-1 and TRBJ1-5; TRBD1 aligns across 10 bases. J lost 2 bases, V lost 4 bases, and 5 bases had no gene match. Germline-derived CDR1 and CDR2 are MNHNS and SASEGT. The CDR3 loop spans 16 amino acids.

This rearrangement joins TRBV27 to TRBJ2-7; 8 bases are a match to TRBD2. The CDR3 totals 16 residues. V was pared by 2 bases and J by 2 bases, with 8 bases of the junction left unmatched. Germline-derived CDR1 and CDR2 are MNHEY and SMNVEV (reference sequence). The CDR3: CASSLRTPGLAYEQYF. CDR3 DNA sequence: TGTGCCAGCAGTTTAAGAACCCCGGGACTAGCCTACGAGCAGTACTTC.

This chain links TRBV27 with TRBJ1-1; D may be TRBD1 (6 bases). Trimming took off 5 bases at V and 4 bases at J, with 17 bases between the two ends. The CDR3 spans 15 residues. Germline CDR1 MNHEY, CDR2 SMNVEV (reference sequence). The CDR3 region is CASSPHLQGLTEAFF. The CDR3 DNA follows: TGTGCCAGCAGTCCCCACTTACAGGGACTCACTGAAGCTTTCTTT.

The count of this clone is one. The genes are TRBV30 and TRBJ1-1; 11 bases are shared with TRBD1. The V gene end was trimmed by 5 bases and the J gene end by 0 bases; junction bases not matched to a gene: 17. CDR1 GTSNPN and CDR2 SVGIG come from the germline V gene (reference sequence). The CDR3 loop spans 19 amino acids. The CDR3 reads CAWVGHADRGRGMNTEAFF. The CDR3 nucleotides read TGTGCCTGGGTAGGGCATGCGGACAGGGGGCGAGGGATGAACACTGAAGCTTTCTTT.

This chain links TRBV7-9 with TRBJ2-5; 11 bases align to TRBD2. This CDR3 region has 15 residues. After removal of 5 bases from V and 3 bases from J, the junction contained 5 bases not matched to a gene. Germline values: CDR1 SEHNR, CDR2 FQNEAQ (reference sequence). The CDR3 region is CASSPGTSGEETQYF. In DNA, the CDR3 is TGTGCCAGCAGCCCCGGGACTAGCGGTGAAGAGACCCAGTACTTC.

J is TRBJ2-1 and V is TRBV19; D call uncertain. V lost 5 bases to trimming and J lost 6 bases, with 14 bases between them. Per germline, CDR1 LNHDA and CDR2 SQIVND (reference sequence). This CDR3 has 14 residues. For the CDR3, the DNA is TGTGCCAGTAGTCCCTTATGGAGTGGCAATGAGCAGTTCTTC. Its protein product is CASSPLWSGNEQFF.

The chain has TRBV5-1 and TRBJ2-3; 13 positions agree with TRBD2. CDR1 and CDR2 from the germline V gene are SGHRS and YFSETQ. CDR3 length: 15 amino acids. The V segment lost 4 bases and the J segment 6 bases; nucleotides outside the gene matches: 5. The CDR3 loop is CASSTGTSGEDTQYF. The DNA for the CDR3 is TGCGCCAGCAGCACCGGGACTAGCGGGGAGGATACGCAGTATTTT. Full variable domain (outside the CDR3, taken from reference TRBV5-1 and TRBJ2-3): KAGVTQTPRYLIKTRGQQVTLSCSPISGHRSVSWYQQTPGQGLQFLFEYFSETQRNKGNFPGRFSGRQFSNSRSEMNVSTLELGDSALYLCASSTGTSGEDTQYFGPGTRLTVL.

The chain is built from TRBV4-2 and TRBJ2-3; 11 bases match TRBD2. The CDR3 consists of 16 residues. Per the germline V gene, CDR1 is LGHNA and CDR2 is YNFKEQ. Trimming cost V 2 bases and J 2 bases; bases outside gene matches: 3. The CDR3 DNA sequence: TGTGCCAGCAGCCAACGACTAGCGGGAAACACAGATACGCAGTATTTT. It yields the protein CASSQRLAGNTDTQYF.

The gene calls are TRBV27 and TRBJ2-7, with 10 bases that match TRBD1. Germline CDR1 reads MNHEY; CDR2 reads SMNVEV (reference sequence). The trim removed 5 bases at V and 5 bases at J, leaving 9 bases unmatched. This CDR3 is 15 amino acids long. CDR3 loop: CASSIIGTGENEQYF. The CDR3 coding sequence is TGTGCCAGCAGTATAATCGGGACAGGGGAGAACGAGCAGTACTTC.

CDR3: CASSALADYEQYF. The CDR3, as DNA: TGTGCCAGCAGCGCCCTAGCGGACTACGAGCAGTACTTC. The chain carries TRBV7-6 and TRBJ2-7; 7 bases fit TRBD2. CDR3 length: 13 residues. Germline CDR1 SGHVS, CDR2 FNYEAQ. V shed 5 bases and J 3 bases; nucleotides not matched to a gene: 4.

The chain combines TRBV6-5 with TRBJ2-2; unclear D gene. Germline V gene data show CDR1 as MNHEY and CDR2 as SVGAGI. This CDR3 has 13 amino acids. Trimming took off 0 bases at V and 7 bases at J, with 6 bases between the two ends. CDR3 loop: CASSYSNVGELFF. CDR3 in DNA: TGTGCCAGCAGTTACTCTAATGTCGGGGAGCTGTTTTTT.

This rearrangement joins TRBV11-3 to TRBJ2-7, with 7 bases lining up with TRBD2. The V gene's germline CDR1 is SGHNT and CDR2 YENEEA. V lost 5 bases to trimming and J lost 4 bases; unmatched junction nucleotides: 11. This CDR3 contains 15 residues. DNA of the CDR3: TGTGCCAGCAGCGAATCCGGGACTACCTCTTACGAGCAGTACTTC. Amino acids: CASSESGTTSYEQYF.

A remark on this clone: In the same sample, other DNA sequences code for this CDR3. The CDR3: CASSQGLSSYNEQFF. CDR3 nucleotide sequence: TGCGCCAGCAGCCAAGGGTTGAGCTCCTACAATGAGCAGTTCTTC. The chain joins TRBV4-1 to TRBJ2-1, with D uncertain. Trimming took 1 base from V and 0 from J, leaving 7 bases between them. There are 15 residues in the CDR3. CDR1 is MGHRA and CDR2 is YSYEKL in the germline V gene.

About this clone: The same CDR3 is also encoded by other DNA sequences in this sample. The chain couples TRBV29-1 to TRBJ2-6, with D uncertain. Germline V gene data show CDR1 as SQVTM and CDR2 as ANQGSEA. Trimming took 4 bases from V and 0 from J, leaving 4 bases between them. This CDR3 is built from 13 residues. The CDR3 region is CSVVISGANVLTF. DNA of the CDR3: TGCAGCGTTGTAATCTCTGGGGCCAACGTCCTGACTTTC.

This rearrangement joins TRBV6-5 to TRBJ1-1; 9 bases line up with TRBD1. After removal of 5 bases from V and 4 bases from J, the junction contained 5 bases not matched to a gene. The CDR3 sequence is 14 residues long. Germline V gives CDR1 MNHEY, CDR2 SVGAGI. The CDR3: CASSTTGGRTEAFF. For the CDR3, the DNA is TGTGCCAGCAGTACAACAGGGGGCCGCACTGAAGCTTTCTTT.